This TCR beta chain is from a study of T cell responses to AZD1222 COVID-19 vaccine. Germline CDR1 is MNHEY and CDR2 is SMNVEV (reference sequence). This CDR3 is 14 amino acids long. Trimming took off 0 bases at V and 7 bases at J, with 12 bases between the two ends. This clone was recorded a few times. Measured with immunoSEQ multiplex PCR; TCRdb has only the in-frame clones, and not every one. The sample yields 170,000 or so clones, roughly nine tenths seen once. This clonotype was sampled from an adult in good health. This specimen consisted of peripheral blood, obtained on day 0 of AZD1222 vaccination. This sequence joins TRBV27 and TRBJ1-1; the D is unclear. CDR3 sequence: CASSLSQLGNEAFF. Here the CDR3 DNA reads TGTGCCAGCAGTTTATCGCAGTTGGGGAATGAAGCTTTCTTT.